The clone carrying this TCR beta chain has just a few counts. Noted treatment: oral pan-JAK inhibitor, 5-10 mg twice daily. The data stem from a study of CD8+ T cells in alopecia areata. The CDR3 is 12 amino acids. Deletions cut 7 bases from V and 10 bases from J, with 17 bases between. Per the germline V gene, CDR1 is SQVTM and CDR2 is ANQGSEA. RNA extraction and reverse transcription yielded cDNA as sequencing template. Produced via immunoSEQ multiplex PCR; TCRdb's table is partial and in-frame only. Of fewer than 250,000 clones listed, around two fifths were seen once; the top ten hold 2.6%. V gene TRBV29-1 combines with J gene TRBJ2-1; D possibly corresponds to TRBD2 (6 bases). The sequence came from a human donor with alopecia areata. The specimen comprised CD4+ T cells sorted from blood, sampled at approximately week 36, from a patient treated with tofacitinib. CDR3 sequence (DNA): TGCAGCGCCCGTGTCGGGAGAGGAGAGCAGTTCTTC. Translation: CSARVGRGEQFF.